This T cell receptor (beta chain) was obtained from a study of blood T cell repertoires in COVID-19. Background on the study: Samples came from the United States, Italy and Spain, spanning acute and convalescent COVID-19. The cDNA or gDNA used as material had been derived from T cells, B-cell-depleted T cells, or PBMCs.

With 1 base removed from V and 4 bases from J, the gap between germline ends came to 10 bases. CDR3 size: 15 residues. Germline V gene sequence: CDR1 SGHDN, CDR2 FVKESK. In the original analysis: Estimation of nucleated cell counts was performed using reference gene primer amplification. This table comes from immunoSEQ multiplex PCR, and its TCRdb copy is limited to in-frame clones, with some not included. From that table come the V and J calls and clone size; the DNA was used to work out D and trimming. The repertoire consists of approximately 200,000 clones, with around 86% occurring once and the leading ten covering 2.5% to 3.5%.

The sequenced sample consisted of peripheral blood. The TCR was taken from a woman in her 30s with active or convalescent COVID-19. This rearrangement joins TRBV14 to TRBJ2-2; D perhaps matches TRBD1 (5 bases). The CDR3 sequence is CASSQAQGRTGELFF. In nucleotides, the CDR3 is TGTGCCAGCAGCCAAGCCCAGGGTCGCACCGGGGAGCTGTTTTTT.